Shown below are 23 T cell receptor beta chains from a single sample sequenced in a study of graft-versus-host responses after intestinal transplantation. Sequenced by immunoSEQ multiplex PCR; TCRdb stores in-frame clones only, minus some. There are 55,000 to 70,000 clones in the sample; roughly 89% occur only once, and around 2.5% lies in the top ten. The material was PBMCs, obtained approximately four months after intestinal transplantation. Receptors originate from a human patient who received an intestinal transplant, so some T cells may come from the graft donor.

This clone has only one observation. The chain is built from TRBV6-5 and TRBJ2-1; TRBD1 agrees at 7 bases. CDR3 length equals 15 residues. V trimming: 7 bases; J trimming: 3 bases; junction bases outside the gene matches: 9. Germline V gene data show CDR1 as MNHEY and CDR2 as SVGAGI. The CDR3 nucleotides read TGTGCCAGCACCAACAATAGGGGGCTCTACAATGAGCAGTTCTTC. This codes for CASTNNRGLYNEQFF.

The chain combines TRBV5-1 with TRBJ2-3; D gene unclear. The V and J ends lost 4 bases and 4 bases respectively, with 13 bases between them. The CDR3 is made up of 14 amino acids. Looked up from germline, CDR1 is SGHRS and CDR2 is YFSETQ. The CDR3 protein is CASSESPAADTQYF. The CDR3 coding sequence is TGCGCCAGCAGCGAAAGCCCGGCGGCAGATACGCAGTATTTT.

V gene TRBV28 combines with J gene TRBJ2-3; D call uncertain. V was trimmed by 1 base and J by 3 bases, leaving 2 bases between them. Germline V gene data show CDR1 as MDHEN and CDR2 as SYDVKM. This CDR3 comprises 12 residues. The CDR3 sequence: CASSLLTDTQYF. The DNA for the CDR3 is TGTGCCAGCAGTTTATTAACAGATACGCAGTATTTT. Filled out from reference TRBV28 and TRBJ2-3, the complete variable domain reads DVKVTQSSRYLVKRTGEKVFLECVQDMDHENMFWYRQDPGLGLRLIYFSYDVKMKEKGDIPEGYSVSREKKERFSLILESASTNQTSMYLCASSLLTDTQYFGPGTRLTVL.

Here the CDR3 reads CASLAALEQYF. CDR3 DNA: TGTGCCAGCTTGGCGGCCCTGGAGCAGTACTTC. The rearrangement uses TRBV2 and TRBJ2-7, with D uncertain. From germline, CDR1 is SNHLY and CDR2 FYNNEI. V lost 8 bases and J 7 bases, leaving 12 bases between the germline ends. This CDR3 comprises 11 residues.

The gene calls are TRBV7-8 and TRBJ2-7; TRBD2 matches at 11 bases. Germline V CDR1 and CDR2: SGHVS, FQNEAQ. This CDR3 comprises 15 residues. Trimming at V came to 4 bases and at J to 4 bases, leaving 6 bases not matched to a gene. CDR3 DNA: TGTGCCAGCAGCTCGATAGCGGGAGGGTTTTACGAGCAGTACTTC. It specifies CASSSIAGGFYEQYF. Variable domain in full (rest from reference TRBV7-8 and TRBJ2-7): GAGVSQSPRYKVAKRGQDVALRCDPISGHVSLFWYQQALGQGPEFLTYFQNEAQLDKSGLPSDRFFAERPEGSVSTLKIQRTQQEDSAVYLCASSSIAGGFYEQYFGPGTRLTVT.

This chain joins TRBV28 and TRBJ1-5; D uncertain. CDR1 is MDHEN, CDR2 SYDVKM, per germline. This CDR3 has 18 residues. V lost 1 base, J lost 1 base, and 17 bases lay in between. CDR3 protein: CASSLFSIGPRSNQPQHF. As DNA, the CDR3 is TGTGCCAGCAGTTTATTCTCCATAGGGCCTCGAAGCAATCAGCCCCAGCATTTT.

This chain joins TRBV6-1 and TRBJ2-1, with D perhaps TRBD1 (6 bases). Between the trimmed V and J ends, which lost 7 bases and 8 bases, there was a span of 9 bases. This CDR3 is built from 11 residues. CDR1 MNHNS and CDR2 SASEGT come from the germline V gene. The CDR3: CASNRVDEQFF. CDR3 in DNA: TGTGCCAGCAACAGGGTCGATGAGCAGTTCTTC.

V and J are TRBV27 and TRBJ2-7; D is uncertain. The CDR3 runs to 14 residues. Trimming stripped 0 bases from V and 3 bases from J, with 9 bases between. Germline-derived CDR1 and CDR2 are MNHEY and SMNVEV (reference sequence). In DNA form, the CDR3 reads TGTGCCAGCAGTTTATCCCGCCCTCTCTACGAGCAGTACTTC. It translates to CASSLSRPLYEQYF.

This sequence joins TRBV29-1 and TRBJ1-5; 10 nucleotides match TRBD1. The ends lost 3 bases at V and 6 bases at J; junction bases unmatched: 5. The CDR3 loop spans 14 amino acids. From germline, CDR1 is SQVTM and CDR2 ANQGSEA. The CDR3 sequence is CSVEGTGVGQPQHF. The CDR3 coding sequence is TGCAGCGTTGAGGGGACAGGGGTGGGTCAGCCCCAGCATTTT.

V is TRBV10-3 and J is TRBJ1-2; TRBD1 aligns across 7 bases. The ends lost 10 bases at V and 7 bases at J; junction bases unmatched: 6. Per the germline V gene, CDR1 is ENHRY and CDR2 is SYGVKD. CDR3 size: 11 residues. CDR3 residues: CANQGVSGYTF. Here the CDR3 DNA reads TGTGCCAACCAGGGGGTGAGTGGCTACACCTTC.

CDR3 DNA: TGTGCCAGCAGCTCCGGTGGCCAGCCCCAGCATTTT. It yields the protein CASSSGGQPQHF. The chain employs TRBV11-3 and TRBJ1-5; D remains unclear. Between the trimmed V and J ends, which lost 4 bases and 7 bases, there was a span of 8 bases. The CDR3 length is 12 residues. Germline CDR1 SGHNT, CDR2 YENEEA. The full variable domain, in which reference TRBV11-3 and TRBJ1-5 provide the parts outside the CDR3, is EAGVVQSPRYKIIEKKQPVAFWCNPISGHNTLYWYLQNLGQGPELLIRYENEEAVDDSQLPKDRFSAERLKGVDSTLKIQPAELGDSAVYLCASSSGGQPQHFGDGTRLSIL.

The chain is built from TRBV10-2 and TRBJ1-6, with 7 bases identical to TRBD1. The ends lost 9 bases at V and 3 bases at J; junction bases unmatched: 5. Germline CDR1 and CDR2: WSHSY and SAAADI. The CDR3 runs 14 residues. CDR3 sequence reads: CASSGTDYNSPLHF. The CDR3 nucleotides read TGCGCCAGTTCCGGGACAGACTATAATTCACCCCTCCACTTT.

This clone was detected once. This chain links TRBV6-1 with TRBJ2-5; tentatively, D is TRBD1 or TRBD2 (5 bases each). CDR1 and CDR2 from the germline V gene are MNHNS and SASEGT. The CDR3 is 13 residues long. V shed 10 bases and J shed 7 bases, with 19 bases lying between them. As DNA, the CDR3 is TGTGCCACCTCCAAACGACGGGACGGGACCCAGTACTTC. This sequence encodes CATSKRRDGTQYF.

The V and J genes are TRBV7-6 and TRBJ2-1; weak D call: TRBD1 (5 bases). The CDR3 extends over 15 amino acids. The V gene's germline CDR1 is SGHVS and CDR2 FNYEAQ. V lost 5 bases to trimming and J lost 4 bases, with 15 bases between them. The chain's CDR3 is CASSQGALSYNEQFF. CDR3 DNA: TGTGCCAGCAGCCAAGGGGCCCTCTCTTACAATGAGCAGTTCTTC.

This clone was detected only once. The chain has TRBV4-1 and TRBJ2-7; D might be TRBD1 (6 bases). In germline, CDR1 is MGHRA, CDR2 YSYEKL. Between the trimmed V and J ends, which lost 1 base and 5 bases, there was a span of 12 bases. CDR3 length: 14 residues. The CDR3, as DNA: TGCGCCAGCAGCCAAGCTGGGACATCTAACGAGCAGTACTTC. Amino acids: CASSQAGTSNEQYF.

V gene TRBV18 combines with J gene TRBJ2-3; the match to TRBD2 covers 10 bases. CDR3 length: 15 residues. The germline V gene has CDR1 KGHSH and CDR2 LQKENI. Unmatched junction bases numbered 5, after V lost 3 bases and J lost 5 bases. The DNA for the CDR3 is TGTGCCAGCTCACCCTCACTAGCGGGACTAGATACGCAGTATTTT. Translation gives CASSPSLAGLDTQYF.

CDR3 in amino acids: CASSINRLNTNNEQFF. The CDR3 nucleotides are TGTGCCAGTAGTATTAATCGACTAAATACCAACAATGAGCAGTTCTTC. The rearrangement uses TRBV19 and TRBJ2-1; D perhaps matches TRBD2 (5 bases). The V end lost 3 bases, the J end lost 5 bases, and 17 bases lay between the germline ends. The CDR3 extends over 16 amino acids. Looked up from germline, CDR1 is LNHDA and CDR2 is SQIVND (reference sequence).

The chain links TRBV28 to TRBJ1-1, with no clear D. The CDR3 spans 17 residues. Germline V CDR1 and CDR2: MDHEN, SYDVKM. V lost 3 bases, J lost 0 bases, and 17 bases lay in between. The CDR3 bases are TGTGCCAGCAGTTTTGGTGGGGTGGGGATGATGAACACTGAAGCTTTCTTT. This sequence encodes CASSFGGVGMMNTEAFF.

The CDR3: CASRGRGRNYGYTF. CDR3 DNA sequence: TGTGCCAGCAGGGGCAGGGGGCGCAACTATGGCTACACCTTC. This chain uses TRBV2 with TRBJ1-2; TRBD1 matches 8 bases. Trimming took 6 bases from V and 2 from J; bases not matched to a gene: 5. The CDR3 consists of 14 residues. Germline CDR1 is SNHLY and CDR2 is FYNNEI.

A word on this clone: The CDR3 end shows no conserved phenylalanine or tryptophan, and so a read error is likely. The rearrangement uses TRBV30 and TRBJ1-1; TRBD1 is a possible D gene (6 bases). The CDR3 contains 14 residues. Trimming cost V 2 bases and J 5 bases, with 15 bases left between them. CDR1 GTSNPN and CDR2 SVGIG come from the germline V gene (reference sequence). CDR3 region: CAWSRDTKGTEAFL. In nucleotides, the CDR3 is TGTGCCTGGAGTCGGGACACAAAGGGGACTGAAGCTTTCCTT.

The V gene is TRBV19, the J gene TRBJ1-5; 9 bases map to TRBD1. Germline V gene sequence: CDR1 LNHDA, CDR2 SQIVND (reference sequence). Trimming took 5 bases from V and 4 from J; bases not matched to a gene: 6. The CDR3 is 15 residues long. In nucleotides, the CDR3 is TGTGCCAGTAGTTGGGACAGGGCTTCGAATCAGCCCCAGCATTTT. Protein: CASSWDRASNQPQHF.

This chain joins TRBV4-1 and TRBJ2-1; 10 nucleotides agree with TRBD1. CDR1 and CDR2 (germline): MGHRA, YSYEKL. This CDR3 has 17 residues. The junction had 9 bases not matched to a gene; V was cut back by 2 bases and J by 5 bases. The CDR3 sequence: CASSQRPGQGRDNEQFF. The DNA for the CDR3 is TGCGCCAGCAGCCAACGTCCGGGACAGGGGCGGGACAATGAGCAGTTCTTC.

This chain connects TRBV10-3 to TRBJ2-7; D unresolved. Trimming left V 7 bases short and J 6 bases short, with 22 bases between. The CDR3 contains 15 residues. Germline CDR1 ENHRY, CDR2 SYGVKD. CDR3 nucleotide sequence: TGTGCCATCACGGGTGACGCGGAACCCTTAGGCGAGCAGTACTTC. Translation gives CAITGDAEPLGEQYF.